These 19 T cell receptor beta chains share one sample of origin, sequenced in a study of early T cells in non-severe SARS-CoV-2 infection. TCRdb analysed the 5' RACE reads with MiXCR anew, one entry per CDR3 protein. The data hold approximately 37,000 distinct CDR3 sequences, with 6% to 9.5% observed a single time. The specimen was whole blood, collected at baseline. The receptors here all came from an adult who was a healthcare worker with PCR-confirmed SARS-CoV-2 infection or an uninfected control (not recorded which).

The rearrangement links TRBV18 to TRBJ1-1; D is uncertain. CDR3 length: 12 residues. The V and J ends lost 2 bases and 3 bases respectively, with 4 bases between them. In germline, CDR1 is KGHSH, CDR2 LQKENI. For the CDR3, the DNA is TGTGCCAGCTCACCAGCCTACACTGAAGCTTTCTTT. This encodes CASSPAYTEAFF.

This clonotype has ten or more counts. This sequence joins TRBV11-2 and TRBJ2-1; a weak D match, TRBD2 (5 bases). Trimming cost V 5 bases and J 8 bases, with 19 bases left between them. This CDR3 is 15 amino acids long. The V gene's germline CDR1 is SGHAT and CDR2 FQNNGV. The CDR3 loop is CASSPRGQRWDEQFF. The CDR3 nucleotides read TGTGCCAGCAGCCCTAGAGGCCAGCGGTGGGATGAGCAGTTCTTC.

This sequence joins TRBV4-3 and TRBJ2-1, with 7 bases fitting TRBD2. CDR3 length: 16 residues. Germline-derived CDR1 and CDR2 are LGHNA and YSLEER. With V trimmed by 0 bases and J by 1 base, 3 bases remained unmatched. The CDR3 region has the DNA TGCGCCAGCAGCCAAGATTTCGGGGGGTCCTACAATGAGCAGTTCTTC. Translated: CASSQDFGGSYNEQFF.

This clonotype was observed a few times. The chain is built from TRBV6-1 and TRBJ2-2; no clear D gene. With 4 bases removed from V and 0 bases from J, the gap between germline ends came to 15 bases. The CDR3 runs to 17 residues. Germline lookup yields CDR1 MNHNS and CDR2 SASEGT. This CDR3 is CASSATTWTTNTGELFF. The CDR3 bases are TGTGCCAGCAGTGCTACCACATGGACCACGAACACCGGGGAGCTGTTTTTT.

This clonotype was seen ten or more times. The gene calls are TRBV7-6 and TRBJ2-7; D may be TRBD1 (5 bases). CDR1 is SGHVS, CDR2 FNYEAQ, per germline. V dropped 4 bases and J dropped 2 bases, with 18 bases sitting between them. This CDR3 is 16 amino acids long. Here the CDR3 DNA reads TGTGCCAGCAGCTCGACGGCAGGGTCATATCCCTACGAGCAGTACTTC. It translates to CASSSTAGSYPYEQYF. The full variable domain, in which reference TRBV7-6 and TRBJ2-7 provide the parts outside the CDR3, is GAGVSQSPRYKVTKRGQDVALRCDPISGHVSLYWYRQALGQGPEFLTYFNYEAQQDKSGLPNDRFSAERPEGSISTLTIQRTEQRDSAMYRCASSSTAGSYPYEQYFGPGTRLTVT.

This clonotype was recorded many times. The rearrangement links TRBV12-3 or TRBV12-4 to TRBJ1-2; D is unclear. The CDR3 has 13 residues. V lost 0 bases and J lost 8, with 10 bases in between. The CDR3 reads CASSLAAGWGYTF. The CDR3 region has the DNA TGTGCCAGCAGTTTAGCGGCAGGATGGGGCTACACCTTC.

V usage is TRBV20-1 and J usage is TRBJ1-2, with 7 bases aligning to TRBD1. Trimming took 0 bases from V and 8 from J; bases not matched to a gene: 9. The CDR3 is 14 residues long. The germline V gene encodes CDR1 DFQATT and CDR2 SNEGSKA (reference sequence). The CDR3 DNA sequence: TGCAGTGCTAGAGAAGGGACAGCCGGGGGAGGCTACACCTTC. Its protein is CSAREGTAGGGYTF.

The sample holds many counts of this clonotype. The chain uses TRBV20-1 and TRBJ1-5, with D unclear. The CDR3 is 15 residues long. Germline values: CDR1 DFQATT, CDR2 SNEGSKA (reference sequence). Trimming left V 6 bases short and J 1 base short, with 16 bases between. This CDR3 is CSARPTRGSNQPQHF. CDR3 coding DNA: TGCAGTGCGCGACCGACCAGAGGAAGCAATCAGCCCCAGCATTTT.

The sample holds a few counts of this clonotype. V usage is TRBV3-1 and J usage is TRBJ2-6; 9 bases are a match to TRBD2. The CDR3 runs 17 residues. Germline V gives CDR1 LGHDT, CDR2 YNNKEL (reference sequence). Unmatched junction bases numbered 1, after V lost 1 base and J lost 0 bases. CDR3 DNA: TGTGCCAGCAGCCAAGGGACTAGCGTCTCTGGGGCCAACGTCCTGACTTTC. Amino acids: CASSQGTSVSGANVLTF.

Ten or more counts support this clonotype. The genes are TRBV20-1 and TRBJ1-5; D is ambiguous. Trimming removed 0 bases at V and 6 bases at J, with 18 bases between. From germline, CDR1 is DFQATT and CDR2 SNEGSKA (reference sequence). This CDR3 is built from 16 residues. The CDR3 loop reads CSARDLAVGDSQPQHF. DNA for the CDR3: TGCAGTGCTAGAGACTTGGCCGTTGGGGATAGTCAGCCCCAGCATTTT.

V and J are TRBV4-2 and TRBJ1-2; the match to TRBD1 covers 9 bases. CDR3 size: 14 residues. The trim removed 4 bases at V and 3 bases at J, leaving 3 bases unmatched. CDR1 and CDR2 from the germline V gene are LGHNA and YNFKEQ. CDR3 sequence: CASSPQGADYGYTF. The CDR3, as DNA: TGTGCCAGCAGCCCACAGGGGGCAGACTATGGCTACACCTTC.

This clonotype was detected only a few times. The chain links TRBV2 to TRBJ1-2; a possible D gene is TRBD1 (5 bases). The V gene lost 3 bases and the J gene lost 13 bases, with 9 bases spanning the gap. Germline V gives CDR1 SNHLY, CDR2 FYNNEI. The CDR3 is made up of 10 amino acids. The CDR3 sequence is CASSDGQFTF. For the CDR3, the DNA is TGTGCCAGCAGTGACGGACAATTCACCTTC.

This chain joins TRBV12-3 or TRBV12-4 and TRBJ1-1; possible D gene TRBD1, 5 bases. V lost 7 bases to trimming and J lost 4 bases, with 19 bases between them. The CDR3 is 15 amino acids. This chain's CDR3 is CASTPSRDDGTEAFF. The DNA for the CDR3 is TGTGCCAGCACCCCTTCCAGGGATGACGGCACTGAAGCTTTCTTT.

This clonotype appeared a few times. This chain links TRBV20-1 with TRBJ2-3, with 10 bases lining up with TRBD2. The CDR3 extends over 15 amino acids. Trimming cost V 6 bases and J 3 bases; bases outside gene matches: 9. In germline, CDR1 is DFQATT, CDR2 SNEGSKA (reference sequence). CDR3 amino acids: CSALRASGGTDTQYF. CDR3 nucleotide sequence: TGCAGTGCCCTAAGGGCTAGCGGGGGAACAGATACGCAGTATTTT.

The sample holds many counts of this clonotype. The V gene is TRBV5-5, the J gene TRBJ2-7, with 10 nucleotides matching TRBD1. The germline gives CDR1 SGHKS, CDR2 YYEKEE (reference sequence). The ends lost 4 bases at V and 3 bases at J; junction bases unmatched: 16. The CDR3 length is 18 residues. The CDR3 nucleotides are TGTGCCAGCAGCGGCAAATCCGGGACAGGGGATAGGATCTACGAGCAGTACTTC. Its protein product is CASSGKSGTGDRIYEQYF.

This clonotype showed up many times. The J gene is TRBJ2-3, the V gene TRBV24-1, with D perhaps TRBD2 (5 bases). This CDR3 contains 12 residues. Germline-derived CDR1 and CDR2 are KGHDR and SFDVKD. V lost 6 bases and J lost 4, with 7 bases in between. The CDR3: CATSRGPDTQYF. The CDR3 nucleotides are TGTGCCACCAGTCGCGGGCCAGATACGCAGTATTTT.

This chain links TRBV12-3 or TRBV12-4 with TRBJ1-5; perhaps TRBD1 as D (6 bases). CDR3 length: 14 amino acids. V was cut by 3 bases and J by 5 bases, with 11 bases left in between. The CDR3 spells CASSFGGADQPQHF. DNA of the CDR3: TGTGCCAGCAGTTTTGGGGGCGCGGATCAGCCCCAGCATTTT.

The CDR3 DNA is TGCGCCAGCAGCCAAGATGGAACAGGGGGTTCACCCCTCCACTTT. Amino acids: CASSQDGTGGSPLHF. The V gene is TRBV4-3, the J gene TRBJ1-6, with 8 positions matching TRBD1. This CDR3 has 15 amino acids. Trimming took 0 bases from V and 9 from J; bases not matched to a gene: 4. In germline, CDR1 is LGHNA, CDR2 YSLEER.

J is TRBJ2-1 and V is TRBV5-1; 11 bases line up with TRBD2. Germline values: CDR1 SGHRS, CDR2 YFSETQ. This CDR3 has 17 amino acids. Trimming at V came to 0 bases and at J to 3 bases, leaving 5 bases not matched to a gene. The CDR3 reads CASSLVASGGIYNEQFF. CDR3 DNA sequence: TGCGCCAGCAGCTTGGTGGCTAGCGGGGGGATCTACAATGAGCAGTTCTTC.